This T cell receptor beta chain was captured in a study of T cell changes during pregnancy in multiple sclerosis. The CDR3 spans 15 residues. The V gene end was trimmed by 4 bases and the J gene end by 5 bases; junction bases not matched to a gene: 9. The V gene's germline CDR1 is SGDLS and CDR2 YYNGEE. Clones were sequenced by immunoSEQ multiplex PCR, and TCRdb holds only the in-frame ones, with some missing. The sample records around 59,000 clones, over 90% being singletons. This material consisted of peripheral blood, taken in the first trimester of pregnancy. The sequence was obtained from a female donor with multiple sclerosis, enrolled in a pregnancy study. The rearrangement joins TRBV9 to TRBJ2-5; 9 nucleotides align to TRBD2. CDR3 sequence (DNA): TGTGCCAGCAGCCCCAGCGGCGGGGGGGCCGAGACCCAGTACTTC. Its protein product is CASSPSGGGAETQYF.